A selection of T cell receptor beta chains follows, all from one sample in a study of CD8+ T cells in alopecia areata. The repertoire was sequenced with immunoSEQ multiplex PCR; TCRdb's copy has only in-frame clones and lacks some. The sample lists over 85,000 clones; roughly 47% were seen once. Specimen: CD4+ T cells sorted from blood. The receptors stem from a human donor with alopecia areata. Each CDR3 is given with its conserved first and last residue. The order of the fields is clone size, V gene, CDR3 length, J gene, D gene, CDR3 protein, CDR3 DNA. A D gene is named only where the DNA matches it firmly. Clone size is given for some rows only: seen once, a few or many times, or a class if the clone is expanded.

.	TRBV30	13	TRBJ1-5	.	CAWSLGGAQPQHF	TGTGCCTGGAGTCTTGGGGGCGCTCAGCCCCAGCATTTT
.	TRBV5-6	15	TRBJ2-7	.	CASSRGSSPGYEQYF	TGTGCCAGCAGCCGGGGGTCTAGCCCAGGCTACGAGCAGTACTTC
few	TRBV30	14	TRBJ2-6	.	CAYLRARGANVLTF	TGTGCTTACCTCAGGGCTAGAGGGGCCAACGTCCTGACTTTC
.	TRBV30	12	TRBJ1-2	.	CAWTPGRYGYTF	TGTGCCTGGACACCAGGGCGCTATGGCTACACCTTC
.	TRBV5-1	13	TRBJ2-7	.	CASSLVGTRQQYF	TGCGCCAGCAGCTTGGTAGGGACCCGGCAGCAGTACTTC
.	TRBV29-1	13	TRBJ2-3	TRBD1	CSFGQGVADTQYF	TGCAGCTTTGGACAGGGGGTCGCAGATACGCAGTATTTT
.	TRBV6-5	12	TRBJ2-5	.	CASRRTAGAQYF	TGTGCCAGCAGACGTACGGCCGGTGCCCAGTACTTC
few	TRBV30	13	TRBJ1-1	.	CAWNRGSNTEAFF	TGTGCCTGGAATAGGGGCTCGAACACTGAAGCTTTCTTT
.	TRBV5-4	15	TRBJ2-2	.	CASSQGDTNTGELFF	TGTGCCAGCAGCCAAGGAGATACGAACACCGGGGAGCTGTTTTTT
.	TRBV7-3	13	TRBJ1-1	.	CASSLSMGTEAFF	TGTGCCAGCAGCTTAAGTATGGGGACTGAAGCTTTCTTT
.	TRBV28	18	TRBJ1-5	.	CASSLFPRTGISNQPQHF	TGTGCCAGCAGTTTATTTCCCCGTACAGGGATTAGCAATCAGCCCCAGCATTTT
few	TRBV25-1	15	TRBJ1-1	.	CASSDHEGMNTEAFF	TGTGCCAGCAGCGACCACGAAGGGATGAACACTGAAGCTTTCTTT
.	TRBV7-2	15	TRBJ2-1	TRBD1	CASSYKVGQVNEQFF	TGTGCCAGCAGCTATAAGGTGGGACAGGTCAATGAGCAGTTCTTC
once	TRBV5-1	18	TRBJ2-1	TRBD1	CASSPGTGLARGKNEQFF	TGCGCCAGCAGCCCCGGGACAGGGCTGGCAAGAGGTAAAAATGAGCAGTTCTTC
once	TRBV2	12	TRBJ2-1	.	CASSGPYNEQFF	TGTGCCAGCAGCGGGCCGTACAATGAGCAGTTCTTC
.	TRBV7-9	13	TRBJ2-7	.	CASSFEFGYEQYF	TGTGCCAGCAGCTTCGAGTTCGGCTACGAGCAGTACTTC
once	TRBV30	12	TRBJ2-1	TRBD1	CALDIGGRGQFF	TGTGCCTTGGATATAGGGGGCCGGGGGCAGTTCTTC
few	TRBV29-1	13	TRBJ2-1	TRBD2	CSVLAGVNNEQFF	TGCAGCGTCTTAGCGGGGGTGAACAATGAGCAGTTCTTC
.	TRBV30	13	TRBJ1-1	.	CAWRSRRGTEAFF	TGTGCCTGGCGGTCGAGGAGGGGGACTGAAGCTTTCTTT
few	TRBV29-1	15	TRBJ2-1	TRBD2	CSVHGTSGRLDEQFF	TGCAGCGTACACGGGACTAGCGGGAGGTTAGATGAGCAGTTCTTC
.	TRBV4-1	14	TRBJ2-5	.	CASSQGFDQETQYF	TGCGCCAGCAGCCAAGGTTTCGACCAAGAGACCCAGTACTTC
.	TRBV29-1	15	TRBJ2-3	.	CSVEDYPQFTDTQYF	TGCAGCGTTGAAGATTATCCTCAATTCACAGATACGCAGTATTTT
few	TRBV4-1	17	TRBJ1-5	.	CASSQGMLGAVRQPQHF	TGCGCCAGCAGCCAAGGGATGTTGGGGGCTGTAAGACAGCCCCAGCATTTT
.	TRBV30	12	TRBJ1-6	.	CALTGNSSPLHF	TGTGCCCTTACAGGGAATAGTTCACCCCTCCACTTT
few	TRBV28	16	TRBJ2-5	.	CASSSSPRLEIETQYF	TGTGCCAGCAGTTCCTCCCCTCGTCTAGAGATTGAGACCCAGTACTTC
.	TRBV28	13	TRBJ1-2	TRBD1	CASSQGALSGYTF	TGTGCCAGCAGCCAGGGGGCCCTTTCTGGCTACACCTTC
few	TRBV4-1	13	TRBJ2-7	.	CASSQAAGPEQYF	TGCGCCAGCAGCCAAGCGGCGGGCCCCGAGCAGTACTTC
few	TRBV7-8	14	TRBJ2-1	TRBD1	CASSLGTGEREQFF	TGTGCCAGCAGCTTAGGGACAGGGGAGAGGGAGCAGTTCTTC